This T cell receptor beta chain comes out of a study of blood T cell repertoires in COVID-19. Study context: Samples of COVID-19 (acute and convalescent) were obtained from the United States, Italy and Spain. From T cells, B-cell-depleted T cells, or PBMCs came the material, which was cDNA or gDNA.

Followed longitudinally, the Seattle patients had been enrolled during active infection. Germline loops: CDR1 MNHEY, CDR2 SVGAGI. V gave up 6 bases and J gave up 1 base; unmatched junction bases: 8. The CDR3 spans 15 residues. Per the authors' pipeline: Estimates of nucleated cell counts were drawn from the amplification of reference gene primers. The data were produced by immunoSEQ multiplex PCR, yet TCRdb's version contains in-frame clones alone and is incomplete. That table gives V, J and clone size, and the DNA gave D and trimming. Of about 94,000 clones listed, roughly 70% are singletons. The sample comprised peripheral blood. The chain couples TRBV6-5 to TRBJ2-5; 7 positions match TRBD1. The TCR sequence derives from a man between 65 and 80 years old with COVID-19, enrolled during active disease. The CDR3 is CASRTRGQTQETQYF. The CDR3 bases are TGTGCCAGCAGGACTCGGGGACAGACCCAAGAGACCCAGTACTTC.